This TCR beta chain was retrieved from a study of T cell responses to AZD1222 COVID-19 vaccine. Whole-study results and caveats: Sampled repertoires all dated from after the peak T cell response. CD4 TCRs associated with vaccination spanned spike, dominating at 160-218 and 743-854. Females made up more of the donors, who were largely white British, and clonal diversity may have come out too low.

As for this clone: The antigen is unknown.

Trimming took 8 bases from V and 2 from J; bases not matched to a gene: 2. CDR1 is WSHSY and CDR2 is SAAADI in the germline V gene. The CDR3 sequence is 12 residues long. Here immunoSEQ multiplex PCR was the method, and the copy in TCRdb shows in-frame clones only, minus some. The sample records more than 90,000 clones, 85% to 90% being singletons. The sequencing used peripheral blood, collected 28 days after the second AZD1222 dose. This clonotype was sampled from an adult who received the AZD1222 COVID-19 vaccine. The chain recombines TRBV10-2 with TRBJ2-5, with 7 bases fitting TRBD2. CDR3 in DNA: TGCGCCAGCGGAGCGGGGCAAGAGACCCAGTACTTC. It specifies CASGAGQETQYF.